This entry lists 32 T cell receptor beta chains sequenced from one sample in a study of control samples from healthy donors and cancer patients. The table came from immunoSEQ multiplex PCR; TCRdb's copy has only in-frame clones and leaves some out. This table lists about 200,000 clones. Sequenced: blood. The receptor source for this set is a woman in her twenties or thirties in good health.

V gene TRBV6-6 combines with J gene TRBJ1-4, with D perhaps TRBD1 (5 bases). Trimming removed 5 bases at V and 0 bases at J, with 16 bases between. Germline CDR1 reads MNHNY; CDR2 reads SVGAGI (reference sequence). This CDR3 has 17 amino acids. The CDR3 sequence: CASSPTAYVATNEKLFF. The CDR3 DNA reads TGTGCCAGCAGTCCGACAGCTTACGTTGCAACTAATGAAAAACTGTTTTTT.

The chain's CDR3 is CASSLSTNEKLFF. The CDR3 bases are TGTGCCAGTAGCCTTTCAACTAATGAAAAACTGTTTTTT. The chain combines TRBV19 with TRBJ1-4; D call uncertain. The CDR3 spans 13 residues. The V and J ends lost 6 bases and 0 bases respectively, with 5 bases between them. The germline CDR1 and CDR2 sequences are LNHDA and SQIVND (reference sequence).

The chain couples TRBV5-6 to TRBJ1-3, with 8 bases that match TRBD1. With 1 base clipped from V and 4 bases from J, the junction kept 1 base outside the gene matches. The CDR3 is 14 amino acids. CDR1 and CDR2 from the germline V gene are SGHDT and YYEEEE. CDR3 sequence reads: CASSLTGGGNTIYF. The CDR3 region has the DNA TGTGCCAGCAGCTTGACAGGGGGAGGAAACACCATATATTTT.

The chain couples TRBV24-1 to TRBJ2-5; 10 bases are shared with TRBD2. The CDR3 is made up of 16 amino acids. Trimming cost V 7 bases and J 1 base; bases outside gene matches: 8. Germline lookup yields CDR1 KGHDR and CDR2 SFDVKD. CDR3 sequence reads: CATSPTSGVVQETQYF. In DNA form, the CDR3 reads TGTGCCACCAGCCCCACTAGCGGGGTAGTCCAAGAGACCCAGTACTTC.

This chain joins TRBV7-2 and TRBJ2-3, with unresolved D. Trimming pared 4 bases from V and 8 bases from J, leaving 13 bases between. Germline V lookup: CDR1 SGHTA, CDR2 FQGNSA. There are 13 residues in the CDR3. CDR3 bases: TGTGCCAGCAGCTCGCAAGAACCTTCTACGCAGTATTTT. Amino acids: CASSSQEPSTQYF.

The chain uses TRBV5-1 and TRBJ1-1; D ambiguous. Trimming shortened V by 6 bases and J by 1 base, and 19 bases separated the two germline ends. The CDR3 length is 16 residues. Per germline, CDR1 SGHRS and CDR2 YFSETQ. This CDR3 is CASTLPASDRNTEAFF. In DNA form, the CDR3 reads TGCGCCAGCACCCTGCCCGCTAGTGATAGGAACACTGAAGCTTTCTTT. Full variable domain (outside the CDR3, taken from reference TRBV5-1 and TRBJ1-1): KAGVTQTPRYLIKTRGQQVTLSCSPISGHRSVSWYQQTPGQGLQFLFEYFSETQRNKGNFPGRFSGRQFSNSRSEMNVSTLELGDSALYLCASTLPASDRNTEAFFGQGTRLTVV.

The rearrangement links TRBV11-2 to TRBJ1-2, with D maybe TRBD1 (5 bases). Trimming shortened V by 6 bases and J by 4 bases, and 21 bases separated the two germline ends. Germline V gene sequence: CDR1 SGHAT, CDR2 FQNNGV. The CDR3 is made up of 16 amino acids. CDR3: CASSSGSQGLSYGYTF. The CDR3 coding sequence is TGTGCCAGCAGTTCCGGCTCTCAGGGCCTTTCCTATGGCTACACCTTC.

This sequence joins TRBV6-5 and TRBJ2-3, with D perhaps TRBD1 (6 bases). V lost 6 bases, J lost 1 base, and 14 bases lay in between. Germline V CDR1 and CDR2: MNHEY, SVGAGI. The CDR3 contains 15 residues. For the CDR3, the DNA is TGTGCCAGCAGAGCAGGGGACACCCGCACAGATACGCAGTATTTT. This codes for CASRAGDTRTDTQYF.

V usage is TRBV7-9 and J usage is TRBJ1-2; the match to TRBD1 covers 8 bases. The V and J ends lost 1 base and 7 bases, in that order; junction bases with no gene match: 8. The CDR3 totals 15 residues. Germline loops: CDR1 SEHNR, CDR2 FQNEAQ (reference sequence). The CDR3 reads CASSLGRRGQRGYTF. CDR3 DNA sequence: TGTGCCAGCAGCTTAGGTCGCAGGGGGCAGCGTGGCTACACCTTC.

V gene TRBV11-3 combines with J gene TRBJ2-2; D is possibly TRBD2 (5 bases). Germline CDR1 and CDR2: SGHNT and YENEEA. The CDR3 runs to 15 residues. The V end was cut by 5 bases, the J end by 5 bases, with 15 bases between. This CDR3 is CASSPGGLQTGELFF. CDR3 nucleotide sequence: TGTGCCAGCAGCCCCGGTGGACTCCAGACCGGGGAGCTGTTTTTT.

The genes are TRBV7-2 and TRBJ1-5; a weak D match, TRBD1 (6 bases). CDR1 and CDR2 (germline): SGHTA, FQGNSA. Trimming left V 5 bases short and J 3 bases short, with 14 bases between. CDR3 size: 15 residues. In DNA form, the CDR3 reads TGTGCCAGCAGCCCCGGAGGGACAAACAATCAGCCCCAGCATTTT. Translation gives CASSPGGTNNQPQHF.

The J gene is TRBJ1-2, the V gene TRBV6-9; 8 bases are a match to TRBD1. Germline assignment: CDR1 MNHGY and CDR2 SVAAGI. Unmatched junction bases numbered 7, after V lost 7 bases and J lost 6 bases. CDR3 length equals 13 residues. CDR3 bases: TGTGCCAGCACAAGAAGACAGGGGAATGGCTACACCTTC. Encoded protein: CASTRRQGNGYTF.

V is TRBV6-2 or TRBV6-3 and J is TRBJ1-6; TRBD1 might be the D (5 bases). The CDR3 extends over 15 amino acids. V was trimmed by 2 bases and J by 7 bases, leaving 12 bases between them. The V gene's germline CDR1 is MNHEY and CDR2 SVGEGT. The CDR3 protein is CASSYRDGRNSPLHF. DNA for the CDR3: TGTGCCAGCAGTTACCGGGACGGACGAAATTCACCCCTCCACTTT.

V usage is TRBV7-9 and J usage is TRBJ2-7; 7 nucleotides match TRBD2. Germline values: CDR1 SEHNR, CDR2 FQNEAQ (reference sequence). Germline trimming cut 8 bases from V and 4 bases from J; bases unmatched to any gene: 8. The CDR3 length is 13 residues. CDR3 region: CASSWERGYEQYF. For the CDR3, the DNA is TGTGCCAGCTCGTGGGAGCGGGGTTACGAGCAGTACTTC.

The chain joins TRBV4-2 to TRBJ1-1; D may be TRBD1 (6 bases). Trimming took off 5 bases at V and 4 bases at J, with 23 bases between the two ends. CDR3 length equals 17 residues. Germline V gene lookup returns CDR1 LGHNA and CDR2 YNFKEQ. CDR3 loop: CASSLAGRGAPSTEAFF. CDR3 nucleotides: TGTGCCAGCAGCTTGGCGGGCAGGGGCGCCCCGAGCACTGAAGCTTTCTTT.

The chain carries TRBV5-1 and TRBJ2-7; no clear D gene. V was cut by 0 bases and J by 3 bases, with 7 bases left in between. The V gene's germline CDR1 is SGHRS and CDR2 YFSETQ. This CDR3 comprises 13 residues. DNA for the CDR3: TGCGCCAGCAGCTTGGACGGATTCTACGAGCAGTACTTC. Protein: CASSLDGFYEQYF.

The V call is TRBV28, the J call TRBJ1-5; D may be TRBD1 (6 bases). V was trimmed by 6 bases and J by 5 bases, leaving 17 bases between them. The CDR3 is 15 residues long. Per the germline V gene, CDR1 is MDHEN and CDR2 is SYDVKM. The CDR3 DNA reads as TGTGCCAGCAGCCCAAGGGGGACATATCATCAGCCCCAGCATTTT. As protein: CASSPRGTYHQPQHF.

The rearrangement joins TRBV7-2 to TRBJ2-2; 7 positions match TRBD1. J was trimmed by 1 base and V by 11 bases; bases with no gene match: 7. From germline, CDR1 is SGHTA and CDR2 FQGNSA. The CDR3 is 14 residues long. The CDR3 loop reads CAGMGQQNTGELFF. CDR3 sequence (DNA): TGTGCCGGCATGGGACAGCAGAACACCGGGGAGCTGTTTTTT.

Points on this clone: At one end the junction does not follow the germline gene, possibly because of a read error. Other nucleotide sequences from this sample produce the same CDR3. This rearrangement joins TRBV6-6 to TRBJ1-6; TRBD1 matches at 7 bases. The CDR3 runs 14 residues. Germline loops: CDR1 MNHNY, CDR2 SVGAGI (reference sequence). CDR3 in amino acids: CASSVDRDNSPLHF. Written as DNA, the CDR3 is TGTGCCAGCAGCGTCGACAGGGATAATTCACCTCTCCACTTT.

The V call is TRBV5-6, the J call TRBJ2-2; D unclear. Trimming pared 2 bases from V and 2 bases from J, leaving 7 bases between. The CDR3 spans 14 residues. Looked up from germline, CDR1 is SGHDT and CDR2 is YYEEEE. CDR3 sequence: CASSLTPNTGELFF. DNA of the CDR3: TGTGCCAGCAGCTTAACTCCTAACACCGGGGAGCTGTTTTTT.

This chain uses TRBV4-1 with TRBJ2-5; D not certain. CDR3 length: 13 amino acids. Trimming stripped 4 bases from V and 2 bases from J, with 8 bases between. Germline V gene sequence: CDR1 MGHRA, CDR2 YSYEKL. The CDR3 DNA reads TGCGCCAGCAGCCCCCGACGGCAAGAGACCCAGTACTTC. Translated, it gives CASSPRRQETQYF.

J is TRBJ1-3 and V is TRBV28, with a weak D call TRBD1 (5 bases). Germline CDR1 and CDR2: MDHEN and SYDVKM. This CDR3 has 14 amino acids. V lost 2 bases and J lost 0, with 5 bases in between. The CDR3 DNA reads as TGTGCCAGCAGTTTACAGGGCTCTGGAAACACCATATATTTT. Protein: CASSLQGSGNTIYF.

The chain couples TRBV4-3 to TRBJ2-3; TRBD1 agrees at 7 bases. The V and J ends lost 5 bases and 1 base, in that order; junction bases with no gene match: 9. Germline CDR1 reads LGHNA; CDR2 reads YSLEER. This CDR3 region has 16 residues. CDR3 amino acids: CASSDTLGGGTDTQYF. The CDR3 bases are TGCGCCAGCAGCGACACTCTAGGGGGCGGCACAGATACGCAGTATTTT.

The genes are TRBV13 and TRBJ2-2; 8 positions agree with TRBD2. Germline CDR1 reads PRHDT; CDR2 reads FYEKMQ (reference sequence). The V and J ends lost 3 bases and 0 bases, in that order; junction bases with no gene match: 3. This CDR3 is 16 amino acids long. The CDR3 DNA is TGTGCCAGCAGCTTGAATAGCGGGGCGAACACCGGGGAGCTGTTTTTT. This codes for CASSLNSGANTGELFF.

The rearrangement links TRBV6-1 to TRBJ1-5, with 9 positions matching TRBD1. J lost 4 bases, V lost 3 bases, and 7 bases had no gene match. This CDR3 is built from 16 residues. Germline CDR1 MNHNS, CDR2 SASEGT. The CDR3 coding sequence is TGTGCCAGCAGTGAGGACGGGACAGGGCCTAATCAGCCCCAGCATTTT. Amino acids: CASSEDGTGPNQPQHF.

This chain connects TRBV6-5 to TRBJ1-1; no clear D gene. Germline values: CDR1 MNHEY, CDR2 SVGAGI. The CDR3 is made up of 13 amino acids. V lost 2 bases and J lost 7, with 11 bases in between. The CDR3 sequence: CASSYKGLGEAFF. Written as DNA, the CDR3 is TGTGCCAGCAGTTACAAGGGTCTGGGTGAAGCTTTCTTT.

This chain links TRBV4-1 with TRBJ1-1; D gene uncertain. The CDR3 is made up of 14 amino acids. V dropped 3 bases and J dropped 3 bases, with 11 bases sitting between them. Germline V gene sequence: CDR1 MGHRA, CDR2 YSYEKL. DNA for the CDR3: TGCGCCAGCAGCCACCCAGCTGCGGACACTGAAGCTTTCTTT. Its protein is CASSHPAADTEAFF.

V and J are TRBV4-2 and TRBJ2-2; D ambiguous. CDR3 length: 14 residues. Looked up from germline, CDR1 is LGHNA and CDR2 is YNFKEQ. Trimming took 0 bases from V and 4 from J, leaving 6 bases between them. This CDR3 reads CASSQDRSTGELFF. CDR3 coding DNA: TGTGCCAGCAGCCAAGATCGCAGCACCGGGGAGCTGTTTTTT.

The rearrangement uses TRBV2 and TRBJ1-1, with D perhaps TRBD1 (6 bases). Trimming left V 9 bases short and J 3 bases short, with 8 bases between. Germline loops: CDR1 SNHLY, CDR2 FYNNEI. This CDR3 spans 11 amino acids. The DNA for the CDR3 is TGTGCCAGACAGGGTTACACTGAAGCTTTCTTT. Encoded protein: CARQGYTEAFF. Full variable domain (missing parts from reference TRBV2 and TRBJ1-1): EPEVTQTPSHQVTQMGQEVILRCVPISNHLYFYWYRQILGQKVEFLVSFYNNEISEKSEIFDDQFSVERPDGSNFTLKIRSTKLEDSAMYFCARQGYTEAFFGQGTRLTVV.

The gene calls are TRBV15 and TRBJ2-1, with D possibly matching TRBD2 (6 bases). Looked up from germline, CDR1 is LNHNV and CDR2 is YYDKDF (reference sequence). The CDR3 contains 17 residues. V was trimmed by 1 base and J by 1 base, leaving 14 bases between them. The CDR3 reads CATSRGLASPSYNEQFF. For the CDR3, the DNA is TGTGCCACCAGCAGAGGTCTAGCGTCGCCTTCCTACAATGAGCAGTTCTTC.

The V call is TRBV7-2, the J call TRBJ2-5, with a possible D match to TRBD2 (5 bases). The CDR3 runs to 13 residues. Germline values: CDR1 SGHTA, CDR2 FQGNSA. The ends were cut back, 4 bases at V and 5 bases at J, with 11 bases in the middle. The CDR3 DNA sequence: TGTGCCAGCAGCTATTCTAGCAGGGAGACCCAGTACTTC. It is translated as CASSYSSRETQYF.

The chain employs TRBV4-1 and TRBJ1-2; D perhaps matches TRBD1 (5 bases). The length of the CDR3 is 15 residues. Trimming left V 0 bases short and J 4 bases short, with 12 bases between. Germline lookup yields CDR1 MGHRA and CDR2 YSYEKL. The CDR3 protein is CASSQDLPGLYGYTF. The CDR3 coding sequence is TGCGCCAGCAGCCAAGATCTCCCAGGGCTCTATGGCTACACCTTC.